Sequencing of this T cell receptor beta chain was carried out in a study of spatial heterogeneity in lung cancer. The table lists this clonotype with a few counts. V lost 3 bases, J lost 5 bases, and 17 bases stayed unmatched. CDR1 and CDR2 (germline): ENHRY, SYGVKD. The CDR3 loop spans 18 amino acids. TCRdb ran MiXCR on the 5' RACE reads and lists one entry per CDR3 protein. The profile shows thousands of distinct CDR3 sequences, approximately 21% of them singletons. The time point here: sample taken at primary tumor resection. Frozen PBMC, nontumor lung or tumor provided whole RNA, which was sequenced unsorted.

The specimen was PBMCs, collected at surgery. The chain recombines TRBV10-3 with TRBJ2-7, with 9 positions matching TRBD2. This receptor was taken from a female donor with early-stage non-small cell lung cancer. The CDR3 sequence: CAISDAQTGLASGNEQYF. DNA of the CDR3: TGTGCCATCAGTGACGCGCAAACAGGACTAGCGTCAGGAAACGAGCAGTACTTC.